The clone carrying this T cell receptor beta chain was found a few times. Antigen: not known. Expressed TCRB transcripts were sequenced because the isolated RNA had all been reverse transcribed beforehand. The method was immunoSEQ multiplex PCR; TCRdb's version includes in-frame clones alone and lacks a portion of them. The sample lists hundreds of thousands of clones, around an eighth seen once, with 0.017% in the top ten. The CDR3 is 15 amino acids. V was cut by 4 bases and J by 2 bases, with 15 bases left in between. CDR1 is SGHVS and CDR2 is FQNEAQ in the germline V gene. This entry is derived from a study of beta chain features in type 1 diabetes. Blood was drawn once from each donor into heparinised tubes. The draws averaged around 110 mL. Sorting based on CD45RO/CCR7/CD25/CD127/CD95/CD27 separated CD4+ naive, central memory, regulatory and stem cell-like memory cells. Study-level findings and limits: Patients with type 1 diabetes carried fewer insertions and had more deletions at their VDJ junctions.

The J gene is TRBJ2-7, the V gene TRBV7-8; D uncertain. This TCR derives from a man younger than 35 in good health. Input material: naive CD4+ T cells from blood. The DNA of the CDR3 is TGTGCCAGCAGCTCTCTACAGTCAGTTGCCTACGAGCAGTACTTC. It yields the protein CASSSLQSVAYEQYF.